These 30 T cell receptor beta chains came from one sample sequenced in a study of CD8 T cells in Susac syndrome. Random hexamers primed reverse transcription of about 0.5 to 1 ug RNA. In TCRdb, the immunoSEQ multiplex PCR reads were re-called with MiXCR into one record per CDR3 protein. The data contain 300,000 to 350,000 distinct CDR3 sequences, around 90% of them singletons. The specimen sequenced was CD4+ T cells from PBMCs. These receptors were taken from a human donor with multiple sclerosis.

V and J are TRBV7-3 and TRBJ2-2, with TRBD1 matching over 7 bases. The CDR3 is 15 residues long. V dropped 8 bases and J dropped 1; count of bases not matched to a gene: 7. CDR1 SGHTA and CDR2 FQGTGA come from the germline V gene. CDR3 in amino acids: CASGKDRENTGELFF. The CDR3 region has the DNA TGTGCCAGCGGGAAAGACAGGGAGAACACCGGGGAGCTGTTTTTT.

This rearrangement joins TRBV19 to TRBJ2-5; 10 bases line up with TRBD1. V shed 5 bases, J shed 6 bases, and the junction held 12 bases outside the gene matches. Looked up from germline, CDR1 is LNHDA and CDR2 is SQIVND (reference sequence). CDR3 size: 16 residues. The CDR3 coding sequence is TGTGCCAGTAGTGGACCCGGGACAGGGGCATCGAAGACCCAGTACTTC. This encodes CASSGPGTGASKTQYF.

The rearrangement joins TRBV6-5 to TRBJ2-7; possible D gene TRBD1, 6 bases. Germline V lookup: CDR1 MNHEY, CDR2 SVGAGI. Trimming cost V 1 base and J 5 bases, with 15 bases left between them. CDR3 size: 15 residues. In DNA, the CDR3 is TGTGCCAGCAGTTACTATTCCTCCAGGGGTGACGAGCAGTACTTC. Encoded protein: CASSYYSSRGDEQYF.

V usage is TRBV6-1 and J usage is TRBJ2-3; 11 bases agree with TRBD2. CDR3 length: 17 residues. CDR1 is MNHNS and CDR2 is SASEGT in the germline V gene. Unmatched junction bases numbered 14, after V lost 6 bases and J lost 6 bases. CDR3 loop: CASSSNSLAGGPDTQYF. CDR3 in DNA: TGTGCCAGCAGCTCTAACTCCTTAGCGGGGGGGCCGGATACGCAGTATTTT.

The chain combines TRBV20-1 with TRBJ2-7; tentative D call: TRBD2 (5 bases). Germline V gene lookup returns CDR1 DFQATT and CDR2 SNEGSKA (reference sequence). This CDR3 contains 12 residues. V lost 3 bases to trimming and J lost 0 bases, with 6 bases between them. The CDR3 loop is CSARGSSYEQYF. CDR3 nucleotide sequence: TGCAGTGCTAGGGGGAGCTCCTACGAGCAGTACTTC.

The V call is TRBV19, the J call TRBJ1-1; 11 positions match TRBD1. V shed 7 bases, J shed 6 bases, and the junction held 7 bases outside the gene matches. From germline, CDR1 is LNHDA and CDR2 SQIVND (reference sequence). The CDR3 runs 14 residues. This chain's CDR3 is CASKRDRGFAEAFF. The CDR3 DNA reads TGTGCCAGTAAACGGGACAGGGGGTTTGCTGAAGCTTTCTTT.

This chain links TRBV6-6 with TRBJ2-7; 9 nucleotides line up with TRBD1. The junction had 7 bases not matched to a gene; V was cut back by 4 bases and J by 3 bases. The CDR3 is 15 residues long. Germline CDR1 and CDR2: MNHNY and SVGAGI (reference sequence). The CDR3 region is CASSSPDRGFYEQYF. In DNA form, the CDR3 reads TGTGCCAGCAGTTCCCCCGACAGGGGGTTCTACGAGCAGTACTTC.

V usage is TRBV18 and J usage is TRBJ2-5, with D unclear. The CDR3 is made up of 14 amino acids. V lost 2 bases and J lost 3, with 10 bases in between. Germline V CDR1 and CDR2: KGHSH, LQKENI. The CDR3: CASSPSVREETQYF. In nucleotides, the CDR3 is TGTGCCAGCTCACCATCGGTCCGGGAAGAGACCCAGTACTTC. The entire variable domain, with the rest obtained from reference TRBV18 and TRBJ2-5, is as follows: NAGVMQNPRHLVRRRGQEARLRCSPMKGHSHVYWYRQLPEEGLKFMVYLQKENIIDESGMPKERFSAEFPKEGPSILRIQQVVRGDSAAYFCASSPSVREETQYFGPGTRLLVL.

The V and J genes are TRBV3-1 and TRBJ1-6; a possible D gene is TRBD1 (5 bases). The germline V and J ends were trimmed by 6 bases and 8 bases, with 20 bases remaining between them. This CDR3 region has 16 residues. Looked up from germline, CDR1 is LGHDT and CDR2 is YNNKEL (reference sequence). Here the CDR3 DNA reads TGTGCCAGCAGGGCGTCAGGGAGCCCACGGGATTCACCCCTCCACTTT. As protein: CASRASGSPRDSPLHF.

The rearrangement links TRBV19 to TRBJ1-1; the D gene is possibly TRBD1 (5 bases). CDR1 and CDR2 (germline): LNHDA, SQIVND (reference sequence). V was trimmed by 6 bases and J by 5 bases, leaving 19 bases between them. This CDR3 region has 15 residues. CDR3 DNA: TGTGCCAGTAGAGGCTCCGGGGGGAGGTGGACTGAAGCTTTCTTT. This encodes CASRGSGGRWTEAFF.

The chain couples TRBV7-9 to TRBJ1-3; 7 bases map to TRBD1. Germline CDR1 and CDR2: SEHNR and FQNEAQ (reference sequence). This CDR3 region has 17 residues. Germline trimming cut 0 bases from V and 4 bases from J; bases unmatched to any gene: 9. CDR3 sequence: CASSLAGNRQGGNTIYF. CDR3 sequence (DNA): TGTGCCAGCAGCTTAGCTGGTAATCGACAGGGAGGAAACACCATATATTTT.

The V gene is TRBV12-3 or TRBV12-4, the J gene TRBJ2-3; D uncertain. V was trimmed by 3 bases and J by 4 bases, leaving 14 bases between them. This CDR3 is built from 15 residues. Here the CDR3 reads CASSLIEGKADTQYF. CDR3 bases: TGTGCCAGCAGTTTGATCGAAGGGAAGGCAGATACGCAGTATTTT.

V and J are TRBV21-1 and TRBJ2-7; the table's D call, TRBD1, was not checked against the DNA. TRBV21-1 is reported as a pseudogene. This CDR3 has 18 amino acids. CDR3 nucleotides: TGTGCCAGCAGCAAAGCTCTCCACCAGGGAGCCCAAGCCTACGAGCAGTACTTC. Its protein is CASSKALHQGAQAYEQYF.

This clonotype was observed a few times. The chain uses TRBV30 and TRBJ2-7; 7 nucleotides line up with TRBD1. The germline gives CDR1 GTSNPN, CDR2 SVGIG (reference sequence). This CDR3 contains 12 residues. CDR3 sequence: CASNRGSYEQYF. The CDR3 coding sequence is TGTGCTTCTAACAGGGGTTCCTACGAGCAGTACTTC.

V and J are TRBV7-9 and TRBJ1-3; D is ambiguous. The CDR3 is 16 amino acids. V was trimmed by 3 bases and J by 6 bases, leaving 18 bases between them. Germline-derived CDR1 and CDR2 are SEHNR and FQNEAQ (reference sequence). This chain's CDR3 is CASSFPSGGSINTIYF. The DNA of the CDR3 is TGTGCCAGCAGCTTTCCCTCGGGAGGGAGTATAAACACCATATATTTT.

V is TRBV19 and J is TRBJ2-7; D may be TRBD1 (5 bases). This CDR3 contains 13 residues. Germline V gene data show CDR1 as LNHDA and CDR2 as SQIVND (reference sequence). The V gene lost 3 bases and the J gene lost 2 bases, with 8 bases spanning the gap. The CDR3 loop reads CASSIKQAYEQYF. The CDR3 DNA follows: TGTGCCAGTAGTATTAAACAGGCCTACGAGCAGTACTTC.

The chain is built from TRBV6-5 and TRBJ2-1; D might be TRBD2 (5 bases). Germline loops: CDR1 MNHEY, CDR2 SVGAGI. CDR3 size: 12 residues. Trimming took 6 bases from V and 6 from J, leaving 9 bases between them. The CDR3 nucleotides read TGTGCCAGCAGCCGGACTGCCAATGAGCAGTTCTTC. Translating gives CASSRTANEQFF.

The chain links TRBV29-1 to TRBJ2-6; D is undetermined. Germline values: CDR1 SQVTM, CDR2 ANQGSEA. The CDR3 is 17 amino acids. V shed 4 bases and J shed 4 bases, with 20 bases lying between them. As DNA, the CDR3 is TGCAGCGTTGTCCCTCCCGGGTCCGTCCACGGGGCCAACGTCCTGACTTTC. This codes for CSVVPPGSVHGANVLTF.

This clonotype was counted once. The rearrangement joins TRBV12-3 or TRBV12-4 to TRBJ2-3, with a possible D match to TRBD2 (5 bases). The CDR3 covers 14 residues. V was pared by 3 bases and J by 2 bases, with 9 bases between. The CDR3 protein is CASSLSGPTDTQYF. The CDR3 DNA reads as TGTGCCAGCAGTTTGAGCGGCCCCACAGATACGCAGTATTTT.

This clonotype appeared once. CDR3 nucleotide sequence: TGCGCCAGCAGCCCCGGACTAGTCGCCGATGAGCAGTTCTTC. Amino acid sequence: CASSPGLVADEQFF. This sequence joins TRBV5-1 and TRBJ2-1; TRBD2 aligns across 7 bases. CDR3 length equals 14 residues. CDR1 is SGHRS and CDR2 is YFSETQ in the germline V gene. Trimming at V came to 4 bases and at J to 8 bases, leaving 9 bases not matched to a gene.

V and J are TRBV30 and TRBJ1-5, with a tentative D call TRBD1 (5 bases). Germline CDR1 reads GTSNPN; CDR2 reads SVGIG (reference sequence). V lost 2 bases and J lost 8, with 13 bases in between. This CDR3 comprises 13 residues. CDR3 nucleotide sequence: TGTGCCTGGAGTCTCCAGGGTATAGAGCCCCAGCATTTT. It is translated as CAWSLQGIEPQHF.

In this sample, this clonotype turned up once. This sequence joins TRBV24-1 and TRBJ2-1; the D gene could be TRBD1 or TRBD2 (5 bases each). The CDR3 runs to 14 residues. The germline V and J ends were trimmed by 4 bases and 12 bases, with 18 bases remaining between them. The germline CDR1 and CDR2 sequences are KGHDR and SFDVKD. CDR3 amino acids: CATSDQGRINGQFF. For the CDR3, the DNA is TGTGCCACCAGTGACCAGGGACGCATCAACGGGCAGTTCTTC.

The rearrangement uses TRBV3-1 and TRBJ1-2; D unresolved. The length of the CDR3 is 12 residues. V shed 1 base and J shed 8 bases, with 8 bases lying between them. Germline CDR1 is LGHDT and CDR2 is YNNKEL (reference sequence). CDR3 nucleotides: TGTGCCAGCAGCCAAGGGGTTAACGGCTACACCTTC. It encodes CASSQGVNGYTF.

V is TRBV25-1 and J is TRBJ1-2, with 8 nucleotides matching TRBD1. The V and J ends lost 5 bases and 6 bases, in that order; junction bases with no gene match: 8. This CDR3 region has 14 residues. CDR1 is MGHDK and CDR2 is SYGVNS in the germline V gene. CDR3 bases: TGTGCCAGCAGTTATGCGGACAGGGCCAATGGCTACACCTTC. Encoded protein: CASSYADRANGYTF.

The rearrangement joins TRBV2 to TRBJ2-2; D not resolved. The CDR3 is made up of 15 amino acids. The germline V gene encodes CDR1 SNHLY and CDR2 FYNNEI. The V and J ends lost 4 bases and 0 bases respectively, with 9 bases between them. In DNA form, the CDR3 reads TGTGCCAGCAGTGGGTTGGCATCGAACACCGGGGAGCTGTTTTTT. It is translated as CASSGLASNTGELFF.

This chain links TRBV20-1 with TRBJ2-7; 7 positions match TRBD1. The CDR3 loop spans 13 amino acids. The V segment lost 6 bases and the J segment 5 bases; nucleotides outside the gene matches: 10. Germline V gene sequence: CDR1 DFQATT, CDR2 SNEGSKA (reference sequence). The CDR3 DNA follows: TGCAGTGCCCAACAGGGGCAATCCGACGAGCAGTACTTC. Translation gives CSAQQGQSDEQYF.

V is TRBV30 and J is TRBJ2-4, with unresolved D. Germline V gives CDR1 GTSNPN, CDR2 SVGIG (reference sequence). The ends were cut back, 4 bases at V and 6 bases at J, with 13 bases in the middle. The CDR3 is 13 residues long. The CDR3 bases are TGTGCCTGGACAGGAAGAGAGCTAAACATTCAGTACTTC. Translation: CAWTGRELNIQYF.

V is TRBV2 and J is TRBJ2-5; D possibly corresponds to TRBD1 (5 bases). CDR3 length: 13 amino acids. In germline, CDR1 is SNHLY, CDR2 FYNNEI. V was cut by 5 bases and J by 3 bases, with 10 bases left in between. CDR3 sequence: CASSPDTEETQYF. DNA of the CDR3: TGTGCCAGCAGTCCGGACACTGAAGAGACCCAGTACTTC.

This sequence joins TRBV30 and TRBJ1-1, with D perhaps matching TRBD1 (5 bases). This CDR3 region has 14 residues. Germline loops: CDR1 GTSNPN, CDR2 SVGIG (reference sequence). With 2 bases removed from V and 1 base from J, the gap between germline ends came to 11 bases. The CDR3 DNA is TGTGCCTGGAGTAAGGGGCTCGGGAACACTGAAGCTTTCTTT. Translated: CAWSKGLGNTEAFF.

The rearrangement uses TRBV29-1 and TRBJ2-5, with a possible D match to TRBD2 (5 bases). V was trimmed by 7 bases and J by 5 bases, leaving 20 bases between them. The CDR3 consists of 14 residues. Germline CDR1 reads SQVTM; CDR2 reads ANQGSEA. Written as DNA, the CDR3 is TGCAGCGGCCCGGGATTGCTCAGCGCGGAGACCCAGTACTTC. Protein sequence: CSGPGLLSAETQYF.